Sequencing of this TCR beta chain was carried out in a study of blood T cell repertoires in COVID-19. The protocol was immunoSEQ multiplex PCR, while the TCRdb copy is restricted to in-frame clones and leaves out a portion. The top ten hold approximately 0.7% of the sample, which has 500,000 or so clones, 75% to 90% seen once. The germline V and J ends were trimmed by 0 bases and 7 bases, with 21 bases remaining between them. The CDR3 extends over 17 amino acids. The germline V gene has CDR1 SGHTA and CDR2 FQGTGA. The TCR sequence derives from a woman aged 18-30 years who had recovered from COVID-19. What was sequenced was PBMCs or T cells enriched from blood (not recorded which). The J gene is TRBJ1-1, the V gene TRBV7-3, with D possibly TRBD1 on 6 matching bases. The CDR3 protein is CASSLTPPFGGRGEAFF. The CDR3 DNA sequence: TGTGCCAGCAGCTTAACCCCCCCCTTTGGGGGCCGGGGTGAAGCTTTCTTT.